The 20 T cell receptor beta chains below all came from one sample that was sequenced in a study of technical replicates of blood from several donors. The table came from immunoSEQ multiplex PCR; TCRdb's copy has only in-frame clones and leaves some out. The sample shows more than 70,000 clones, just over 95% of them seen only once. The sample comprised T cells isolated from PBMCs. The receptor source for this set is a human donor in good health.

The chain links TRBV5-1 to TRBJ1-3, with a weak D call TRBD1 (5 bases). The V gene's germline CDR1 is SGHRS and CDR2 YFSETQ. CDR3 length equals 15 residues. Deletions cut 3 bases from V and 4 bases from J, with 14 bases between. The CDR3 region is CASSSDVGPGNTIYF. CDR3 sequence (DNA): TGCGCCAGCAGCTCGGATGTGGGGCCGGGAAACACCATATATTTT.

The rearrangement uses TRBV5-1 and TRBJ2-2, with TRBD2 identical over 12 bases. The CDR3 is 16 amino acids. CDR1 SGHRS and CDR2 YFSETQ come from the germline V gene. After removal of 0 bases from V and 4 bases from J, the junction contained 1 base not matched to a gene. The CDR3 protein is CASSLGGLAGTGELFF. As DNA, the CDR3 is TGCGCCAGCAGCTTGGGGGGACTAGCGGGCACCGGGGAGCTGTTTTTT.

The rearrangement uses TRBV28 and TRBJ2-7; D is possibly TRBD1 (5 bases). The CDR3 is 14 amino acids. Deletions cut 3 bases from V and 4 bases from J, with 13 bases between. Germline V CDR1 and CDR2: MDHEN, SYDVKM. The CDR3 DNA reads TGTGCCAGCAGTTTTGTGGCAGGGAAGTACGAGCAGTACTTC. Encoded protein: CASSFVAGKYEQYF. The variable domain in full, with the rest retrieved from reference TRBV28 and TRBJ2-7, is DVKVTQSSRYLVKRTGEKVFLECVQDMDHENMFWYRQDPGLGLRLIYFSYDVKMKEKGDIPEGYSVSREKKERFSLILESASTNQTSMYLCASSFVAGKYEQYFGPGTRLTVT.

The rearrangement uses TRBV6-5 and TRBJ1-5; D uncertain. Per germline, CDR1 MNHEY and CDR2 SVGAGI. The CDR3 consists of 10 residues. V lost 8 bases and J lost 10, with 9 bases in between. CDR3 in amino acids: CASGLKPQHF. The DNA of the CDR3 is TGTGCCAGCGGACTAAAACCCCAGCATTTT.

The sample holds one count of this clone. This chain links TRBV6-4 with TRBJ2-1, with 8 bases that match TRBD2. CDR1 and CDR2 from the germline V gene are MRHNA and SNTAGT. J gave up 0 bases and V 6 bases, and 10 bases lay outside the gene matches. This CDR3 has 17 amino acids. This CDR3 is CASSPTSVRSSYNEQFF. The CDR3 nucleotides read TGTGCCAGCAGCCCGACTAGCGTAAGAAGCTCCTACAATGAGCAGTTCTTC.

V usage is TRBV19 and J usage is TRBJ1-2; 12 bases line up with TRBD1. There are 17 residues in the CDR3. The J segment lost 0 bases and the V segment lost 3 bases, leaving 5 bases of the junction unmatched. Germline V CDR1 and CDR2: LNHDA, SQIVND (reference sequence). The CDR3 reads CASSMPGQGAPNYGYTF. The CDR3 DNA reads as TGTGCCAGTAGTATGCCGGGACAGGGGGCGCCTAACTATGGCTACACCTTC.

This chain joins TRBV5-6 and TRBJ1-5; TRBD1 matches at 8 bases. The CDR3 runs to 15 residues. Germline CDR1 reads SGHDT; CDR2 reads YYEEEE. The V and J ends lost 4 bases and 4 bases, in that order; junction bases with no gene match: 7. CDR3 in amino acids: CASSAWTGPNQPQHF. The CDR3 nucleotides are TGTGCCAGCAGCGCGTGGACAGGGCCTAATCAGCCCCAGCATTTT.

This chain joins TRBV2 and TRBJ2-1, with D possibly TRBD1 on 5 matching bases. From germline, CDR1 is SNHLY and CDR2 FYNNEI. This CDR3 has 12 residues. Trimming cost V 5 bases and J 15 bases, with 17 bases left between them. In DNA, the CDR3 is TGTGCCAGCAGTAACAGGCCCCAACGACCGTTCTTC. This sequence encodes CASSNRPQRPFF.

This chain links TRBV28 with TRBJ2-7, with D possibly TRBD2 on 5 matching bases. V was shortened by 3 bases and J by 0 bases, with 12 bases between the two germline ends. The V gene's germline CDR1 is MDHEN and CDR2 SYDVKM. The CDR3 extends over 15 amino acids. DNA for the CDR3: TGTGCCAGCAGTTTGGGTAGGGAGAGCTCCTACGAGCAGTACTTC. Translating it yields CASSLGRESSYEQYF.

DNA for the CDR3: TGTGCCAGCAGCGAGTGGGAGTCTGGGGCCAACGTCCTGACTTTC. Its protein is CASSEWESGANVLTF. The chain joins TRBV7-9 to TRBJ2-6, with a weak D call TRBD2 (5 bases). Germline CDR1 SEHNR, CDR2 FQNEAQ (reference sequence). V was shortened by 5 bases and J by 1 base, with 9 bases between the two germline ends. The length of the CDR3 is 15 residues.

This rearrangement joins TRBV4-1 to TRBJ2-1, with D possibly TRBD1 on 6 matching bases. Looked up from germline, CDR1 is MGHRA and CDR2 is YSYEKL. Trimming cost V 2 bases and J 4 bases, with 15 bases left between them. This CDR3 has 16 residues. The CDR3 nucleotides are TGCGCCAGCAGCCAATTCGCTCAGGGGACATACAATGAGCAGTTCTTC. It translates to CASSQFAQGTYNEQFF.

The chain carries TRBV5-6 and TRBJ1-3; D might be TRBD1 (5 bases). Germline V gene data show CDR1 as SGHDT and CDR2 as YYEEEE. The CDR3 length is 16 residues. Trimming left V 5 bases short and J 6 bases short, with 21 bases between. The DNA of the CDR3 is TGTGCCAGCAGTTCCTACCCCGGAGGGGCCGAAAACACCATATATTTT. Its translation: CASSSYPGGAENTIYF.

This chain connects TRBV29-1 to TRBJ1-4; possible D gene TRBD1, 5 bases. Germline CDR1 SQVTM, CDR2 ANQGSEA. Trimming cost V 7 bases and J 8 bases, with 14 bases left between them. This CDR3 is 12 amino acids long. The CDR3 coding sequence is TGCAGCGGGGGCCTTGGGTCGGAAAAACTGTTTTTT. Encoded protein: CSGGLGSEKLFF.

This clone was recorded once. The chain uses TRBV7-9 and TRBJ2-1; 8 positions match TRBD1. CDR1 is SEHNR and CDR2 is FQNEAQ in the germline V gene (reference sequence). CDR3 length equals 15 residues. V was pared by 3 bases and J by 5 bases, with 6 bases of the junction left unmatched. Here the CDR3 DNA reads TGTGCCAGCAGCTTCAGGCAGGGGGCCGACAATGAGCAGTTCTTC. As protein: CASSFRQGADNEQFF.

The table lists this clone with a count of one. This sequence joins TRBV6-1 and TRBJ2-7; D uncertain. The CDR3 sequence is 15 residues long. Trimming took 3 bases from V and 7 from J, leaving 19 bases between them. Germline assignment: CDR1 MNHNS and CDR2 SASEGT. The CDR3 is CASSDPLWAGWEQYF. The CDR3 DNA is TGTGCCAGCAGTGATCCCTTGTGGGCCGGTTGGGAGCAGTACTTC.

This rearrangement joins TRBV28 to TRBJ2-7; 13 bases map to TRBD2. The CDR3 is 17 amino acids. Trimming removed 3 bases from V and 4 bases from J; junction bases left unmatched: 9. Per the germline V gene, CDR1 is MDHEN and CDR2 is SYDVKM. The chain's CDR3 is CASSFRGLAGEGYEQYF. CDR3 nucleotides: TGTGCCAGCAGTTTCCGCGGACTAGCGGGAGAGGGGTACGAGCAGTACTTC.

The V call is TRBV28, the J call TRBJ2-3, with TRBD2 matching 7 bases. CDR3 size: 15 residues. Germline-derived CDR1 and CDR2 are MDHEN and SYDVKM. J lost 5 bases, V lost 3 bases, and 8 bases had no gene match. The CDR3 sequence: CASSLGTTNRDTQYF. CDR3 in DNA: TGTGCCAGCAGTTTGGGGACTACCAACCGAGATACGCAGTATTTT.

The chain combines TRBV27 with TRBJ1-5, with D uncertain. Germline loops: CDR1 MNHEY, CDR2 SMNVEV (reference sequence). This CDR3 is built from 15 residues. V lost 0 bases and J lost 3, with 9 bases in between. CDR3 nucleotide sequence: TGTGCCAGCAGTTTATCGGCTCAGTCCAATCAGCCCCAGCATTTT. Translation gives CASSLSAQSNQPQHF.

This clone appeared a single time. V gene TRBV27 combines with J gene TRBJ2-1; no firm D call. The CDR3 runs to 15 residues. CDR1 and CDR2 from the germline V gene are MNHEY and SMNVEV (reference sequence). With 3 bases removed from V and 4 bases from J, the gap between germline ends came to 13 bases. CDR3 in amino acids: CASSFPERPYNEQFF. The CDR3 DNA reads as TGTGCCAGCAGTTTCCCAGAGCGCCCTTACAATGAGCAGTTCTTC.

The chain joins TRBV27 to TRBJ1-2, with D perhaps TRBD1 (6 bases). Deletions cut 5 bases from V and 3 bases from J, with 16 bases between. Germline V gives CDR1 MNHEY, CDR2 SMNVEV (reference sequence). CDR3 length equals 15 residues. The CDR3 here is CASSPTGRFDYGYTF. CDR3 coding DNA: TGTGCCAGCAGTCCAACAGGGCGATTCGACTATGGCTACACCTTC.